The present TCR beta chain was sequenced within a study of blood T cell repertoires in COVID-19. In the study overall: From T cells, B-cell-depleted T cells, or PBMCs came the material, which was cDNA or gDNA.

Study processing details: Using reference gene primer amplification, nucleated cell counts were estimated. Measured with immunoSEQ multiplex PCR; TCRdb has only the in-frame clones, and not every one. V and J calls and clone size are given by that table; D and trimming were obtained from the DNA. This table holds 350,000 to 400,000 clones, under 90% found once. V was shortened by 5 bases and J by 4 bases, with 18 bases between the two germline ends. The germline V gene has CDR1 SGHVS and CDR2 FQNEAQ. The CDR3 is 16 residues long. Recruits, aged 18 to 89 years, lived in 24 US areas. Donors of Cohort 3 who recovered were those that had two negative PCRs, clearance, or symptom resolution.

Sequences were obtained from PBMCs or T cells enriched from blood (not recorded which). The chain joins TRBV7-8 to TRBJ1-3; D call uncertain. The receptor comes from a woman in her thirties who had recovered from COVID-19. The DNA of the CDR3 is TGTGCCAGCAGCCCACCAAGCGTAGCCGTCGGAAACACCATATATTTT. Its protein product is CASSPPSVAVGNTIYF.